The source of this TCR beta chain is a study of OX40 agonist ivuxolimab in advanced cancers. Whole-study context: The dose-escalation cohort was roughly 84% male, with a mean age of around 60 years, ranging roughly 23 to 85. Findings and limits, study-wide: Nonresponders included some who also had low normalized T-cell clonal expansion. Expanded clones tended on average to be more numerous among CD8+ T cells than CD4+.

The CDR3 has 11 residues. Between the trimmed V and J ends, which lost 6 bases and 4 bases, there was a span of 9 bases. CDR1 DFQATT and CDR2 SNEGSKA come from the germline V gene (reference sequence). Sequencing used immunoSEQ multiplex PCR; TCRdb keeps in-frame clones, though not all of them. Among 50,000 to 65,000 clones listed, over 80% were seen once. Concerning this clone itself: What it binds is unknown.

On cycle 4 day 1 and cycle 7 day 1, as well as at baseline, blood was sampled. The sample consisted of CD4+ or CD8+ T cells sorted from blood, taken in a trial of the OX40 agonist ivuxolimab. The rearrangement links TRBV20-1 to TRBJ2-5; D ambiguous. This receptor was identified in an adult with an advanced solid tumor such as melanoma, head and neck, liver or kidney cancer. CDR3 bases: TGCAGTGCCTTGGTAGGAGAGACCCAGTACTTC. Translating gives CSALVGETQYF.